Each of the 3 T cell receptor beta chains below was sequenced from the same sample in a study of T cell responses to AZD1222 COVID-19 vaccine. Sequencing used immunoSEQ multiplex PCR; TCRdb keeps in-frame clones, though not all of them. Of 96,000 or so clones listed, about 90% are singletons. This specimen consisted of peripheral blood, obtained on day 0 of AZD1222 vaccination. Every receptor here comes from an adult in good health.

J is TRBJ2-3 and V is TRBV7-2; 7 bases match TRBD1. Trimming removed 0 bases from V and 4 bases from J; junction bases left unmatched: 7. CDR3 length: 16 amino acids. Germline V gene sequence: CDR1 SGHTA, CDR2 FQGNSA. CDR3 protein: CASSLAGGIPPDTQYF. DNA for the CDR3: TGTGCCAGCAGCTTAGCAGGGGGCATCCCTCCAGATACGCAGTATTTT.

This clone appeared a single time. CDR3 region: CASARAGSPRGGNEQFF. In nucleotides, the CDR3 is TGTGCCAGCGCGCGGGCGGGCAGCCCTCGAGGGGGCAATGAGCAGTTCTTC. The chain carries TRBV18 and TRBJ2-1; D is perhaps TRBD1 (6 bases). This CDR3 spans 17 amino acids. The germline V gene has CDR1 KGHSH and CDR2 LQKENI. Trimming pared 8 bases from V and 6 bases from J, leaving 26 bases between.

This chain links TRBV19 with TRBJ1-1; 7 bases agree with TRBD1. With V trimmed by 6 bases and J by 0 bases, 13 bases remained unmatched. The CDR3 has 17 residues. The germline CDR1 and CDR2 sequences are LNHDA and SQIVND (reference sequence). The CDR3 loop reads CASRNPMGQSLNTEAFF. The CDR3 DNA reads TGTGCCAGTAGGAACCCGATGGGACAGTCTCTGAACACTGAAGCTTTCTTT.